This note documents a single T cell receptor (beta chain) sequence. Its target is unknown. The data were taken from a study of OX40 agonist ivuxolimab in advanced cancers. CDR1 is MNHEY and CDR2 is SVGAGI in the germline V gene. CDR3 length: 13 residues. V was cut by 6 bases and J by 0 bases, with 8 bases left in between. Assay used: immunoSEQ multiplex PCR; TCRdb lists only in-frame clones, some missing. The sample holds tens of thousands of clones, roughly 85% seen once. Study-level results: The study found that CD8+ T cells averaged more expanded clones than CD4+.

Systemic immunosuppression or a history of autoimmune disease excluded patients. This sequence was found in an adult with an advanced solid tumor such as melanoma, head and neck, liver or kidney cancer. The V and J genes are TRBV6-5 and TRBJ1-1; D is ambiguous. This specimen was CD4+ or CD8+ T cells sorted from blood, taken in a trial of the OX40 agonist ivuxolimab. The CDR3 coding sequence is TGTGCCAGCAGCCTATGGATGAACACTGAAGCTTTCTTT. This encodes CASSLWMNTEAFF.